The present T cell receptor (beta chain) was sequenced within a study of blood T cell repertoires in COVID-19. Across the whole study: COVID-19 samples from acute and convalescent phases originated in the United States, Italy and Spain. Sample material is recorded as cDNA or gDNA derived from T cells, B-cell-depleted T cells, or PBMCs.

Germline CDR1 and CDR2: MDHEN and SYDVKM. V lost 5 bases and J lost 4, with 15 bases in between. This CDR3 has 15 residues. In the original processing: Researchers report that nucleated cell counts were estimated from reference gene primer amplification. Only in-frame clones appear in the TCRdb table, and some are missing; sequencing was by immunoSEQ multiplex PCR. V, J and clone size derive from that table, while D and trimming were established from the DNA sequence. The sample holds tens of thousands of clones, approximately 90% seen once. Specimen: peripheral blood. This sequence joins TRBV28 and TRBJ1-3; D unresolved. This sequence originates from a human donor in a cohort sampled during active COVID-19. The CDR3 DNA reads TGTGCCAGCAGTCTCCAGGCTCAGTTGGGAAACACCATATATTTT. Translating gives CASSLQAQLGNTIYF.